This TCR beta chain was found in a study of immune evolution from preneoplasia to lung adenocarcinoma. Study-wide results and caveats: KRAS-mutant nodules had the highest T cell clonality.

The germline V gene has CDR1 SGHNT and CDR2 YYREEE (reference sequence). Between the trimmed V and J ends, which lost 0 bases and 2 bases, there was a span of 9 bases. CDR3 size: 14 residues. Regarding this clone: Its antigen is currently unknown.

The table came from immunoSEQ multiplex PCR; TCRdb's copy has only in-frame clones and leaves some out. Among approximately 15,000 clones, 85% were seen once, and the ten largest hold roughly 2.8%. The V and J genes are TRBV5-4 and TRBJ2-7; D is undetermined. Sequencing input: FFPE lung adenocarcinoma in situ tissue. This sequence originates from a donor aged 70 or older with lung adenocarcinoma. The CDR3 protein is CASSLGLETYEQYF. The CDR3 DNA follows: TGTGCCAGCAGCTTGGGACTTGAAACCTACGAGCAGTACTTC.